These 2 T cell receptor beta chains originate from one sample sequenced in a study of shared clonotypes between healthy human individuals. Some clones are missing from TCRdb's copy, which holds only in-frame ones; the method was immunoSEQ multiplex PCR. The data contain around 1.4 million clones, approximately 98.5% of them singletons. Sample: naive CD4+ T cells sorted from blood. Subset of the sample: CD45RA+ positively selected. The receptors were gathered from a man aged 30 to 39 in good health.

Comments on this clone: Other DNA sequences of this sample code for an identical CDR3. This chain connects TRBV5-1 to TRBJ1-5, with unresolved D. This CDR3 contains 14 residues. Germline V CDR1 and CDR2: SGHRS, YFSETQ. V shed 0 bases and J shed 2 bases, with 6 bases lying between them. The CDR3 protein is CASSLDPGNQPQHF. As DNA, the CDR3 is TGCGCCAGCAGCTTGGACCCAGGCAATCAGCCCCAGCATTTT.

With regard to this clone: Other DNA sequences from this sample encode an identical CDR3 as well. This CDR3 is CASSYSRQNTEAFF. Written as DNA, the CDR3 is TGTGCCAGCAGTTACTCAAGACAGAACACTGAAGCTTTCTTT. The chain couples TRBV6-5 to TRBJ1-1; D unclear. Trimming took off 0 bases at V and 1 base at J, with 6 bases between the two ends. There are 14 residues in the CDR3. CDR1 and CDR2 from the germline V gene are MNHEY and SVGAGI.